One and the same sample provided the 4 T cell receptor beta chains below, sequenced in a study of T cell responses to AZD1222 COVID-19 vaccine. Assay used: immunoSEQ multiplex PCR; TCRdb lists only in-frame clones, some missing. This table holds over 150,000 clones, 90% found once. This specimen was peripheral blood, taken on day 0 of AZD1222 vaccination. The receptor source for this set is an adult in good health.

This rearrangement joins TRBV19 to TRBJ1-2; no definite D call. CDR1 LNHDA and CDR2 SQIVND come from the germline V gene (reference sequence). V dropped 0 bases and J dropped 0 bases, with 14 bases sitting between them. The CDR3 runs 17 residues. The CDR3 is CASSIEPARQANYGYTF. CDR3 coding DNA: TGTGCCAGTAGTATAGAACCCGCCCGACAAGCTAACTATGGCTACACCTTC.

The V and J genes are TRBV27 and TRBJ1-2, with D uncertain. This CDR3 spans 14 amino acids. The germline CDR1 and CDR2 sequences are MNHEY and SMNVEV (reference sequence). The ends were cut back, 6 bases at V and 5 bases at J, with 16 bases in the middle. The CDR3 DNA reads TGTGCCAGCAGACAGCTCGACCGGGAGTATGGCTACACCTTC. Amino acids: CASRQLDREYGYTF.

V and J are TRBV7-6 and TRBJ2-2; D might be TRBD1 (6 bases). V was shortened by 8 bases and J by 0 bases, with 16 bases between the two germline ends. CDR1 is SGHVS and CDR2 is FNYEAQ in the germline V gene. The CDR3 is made up of 16 amino acids. The CDR3 protein is CASGELGQTNTGELFF. CDR3 DNA sequence: TGTGCCAGCGGGGAACTAGGACAGACGAACACCGGGGAGCTGTTTTTT.

V is TRBV19 and J is TRBJ1-5; maybe TRBD1 (6 bases). Looked up from germline, CDR1 is LNHDA and CDR2 is SQIVND (reference sequence). V dropped 4 bases and J dropped 1 base, with 11 bases sitting between them. The CDR3 spans 15 residues. The CDR3 protein is CASSTRTASNQPQHF. In DNA form, the CDR3 reads TGTGCCAGTAGTACAAGGACAGCCAGCAATCAGCCCCAGCATTTT.